One sample yielded the 21 T cell receptor beta chains listed below, sequenced in a study of blood T cell repertoires in COVID-19. Clones were read by immunoSEQ multiplex PCR, and TCRdb kept only the in-frame ones, dropping some. In the table there are 240,000 or so clones, around 88% of which are singletons. The sample consisted of PBMCs or T cells enriched from blood (not recorded which). Receptors were obtained from a woman in her forties or fifties who had recovered from COVID-19.

This clone was found a few times. V usage is TRBV2 and J usage is TRBJ1-6, with a possible D match to TRBD1 (6 bases). The CDR3 covers 14 residues. Per the germline V gene, CDR1 is SNHLY and CDR2 is FYNNEI. Trimming stripped 4 bases from V and 7 bases from J, with 11 bases between. CDR3 in DNA: TGTGCCAGCAGTGGGGGGCGCGGGAATTCACCCCTCCACTTT. This sequence encodes CASSGGRGNSPLHF. The variable domain in full, with the rest retrieved from reference TRBV2 and TRBJ1-6, is EPEVTQTPSHQVTQMGQEVILRCVPISNHLYFYWYRQILGQKVEFLVSFYNNEISEKSEIFDDQFSVERPDGSNFTLKIRSTKLEDSAMYFCASSGGRGNSPLHFGNGTRLTVT.

The rearrangement uses TRBV7-8 and TRBJ1-5; a weak D match, TRBD1 (6 bases). The CDR3 is made up of 14 amino acids. Per the germline V gene, CDR1 is SGHVS and CDR2 is FQNEAQ. V was trimmed by 5 bases and J by 3 bases, leaving 11 bases between them. In DNA, the CDR3 is TGTGCCAGCAGCCAGGGACAATTCAATCAGCCCCAGCATTTT. Its translation is CASSQGQFNQPQHF.

V and J are TRBV5-1 and TRBJ2-7, with 12 bases matching TRBD2. There are 15 residues in the CDR3. CDR1 SGHRS and CDR2 YFSETQ come from the germline V gene. V shed 5 bases and J 2 bases; nucleotides not matched to a gene: 5. For the CDR3, the DNA is TGCGCCAGCAGACTAGGACTAGCGGGAACCTACGAGCAGTACTTC. Its protein is CASRLGLAGTYEQYF.

This rearrangement joins TRBV30 to TRBJ2-7, with TRBD2 as a possible D gene (5 bases). Germline V gives CDR1 GTSNPN, CDR2 SVGIG (reference sequence). This CDR3 is 14 amino acids long. With 4 bases removed from V and 1 base from J, the gap between germline ends came to 14 bases. This chain's CDR3 is CAWTWPGKSYEQYF. For the CDR3, the DNA is TGTGCCTGGACCTGGCCCGGGAAGTCCTACGAGCAGTACTTC.

This chain links TRBV7-9 with TRBJ2-1, with D perhaps TRBD1 (5 bases). CDR1 SEHNR and CDR2 FQNEAQ come from the germline V gene (reference sequence). The V gene lost 0 bases and the J gene lost 6 bases, with 12 bases spanning the gap. The CDR3 has 15 residues. CDR3 nucleotides: TGTGCCAGCAGCTTAGCGAGTTGGCAGGGCAATGAGCAGTTCTTC. This codes for CASSLASWQGNEQFF.

The chain carries TRBV9 and TRBJ1-3; TRBD1 matches 12 bases. With 0 bases clipped from V and 4 bases from J, the junction kept 11 bases outside the gene matches. This CDR3 has 19 amino acids. Looked up from germline, CDR1 is SGDLS and CDR2 is YYNGEE. CDR3 residues: CASSVAFGDRGQQGNTIYF. The CDR3 nucleotides are TGTGCCAGCAGCGTAGCTTTTGGGGACAGGGGGCAGCAAGGAAACACCATATATTTT.

This chain connects TRBV4-1 to TRBJ1-2; D is unresolved. This CDR3 is built from 15 residues. Per the germline V gene, CDR1 is MGHRA and CDR2 is YSYEKL. The germline V and J ends were trimmed by 6 bases and 6 bases, with 20 bases remaining between them. CDR3 DNA: TGCGCCAGCAGGCCCCCGGGAGCCCCTCTCCATGGCTACACCTTC. Translated, it gives CASRPPGAPLHGYTF.

The rearrangement joins TRBV28 to TRBJ2-7, with 10 bases matching TRBD2. The germline V gene has CDR1 MDHEN and CDR2 SYDVKM. V dropped 6 bases and J dropped 3; count of bases not matched to a gene: 2. This CDR3 region has 13 residues. CDR3 region: CASRWTSGYEQYF. CDR3 nucleotides: TGTGCCAGCAGGTGGACTAGCGGCTACGAGCAGTACTTC.

This chain links TRBV7-2 with TRBJ2-7; 14 nucleotides line up with TRBD2. The CDR3 is made up of 15 amino acids. The germline V gene encodes CDR1 SGHTA and CDR2 FQGNSA. The V gene end was trimmed by 4 bases and the J gene end by 7 bases; junction bases not matched to a gene: 6. DNA of the CDR3: TGTGCCAGCAGCTCCGGACTAGCGGGAGGTTGGGAGCAGTACTTC. Translation gives CASSSGLAGGWEQYF.

V gene TRBV7-3 combines with J gene TRBJ1-6; D perhaps matches TRBD1 (5 bases). There are 14 residues in the CDR3. The germline V gene has CDR1 SGHTA and CDR2 FQGTGA. Deletions cut 2 bases from V and 7 bases from J, with 9 bases between. CDR3 DNA sequence: TGTGCCAGCAGCTTACAGGGTCGGAATTCACCCCTCCACTTT. This translates into CASSLQGRNSPLHF.

A word on this clone: The sample contains more than one DNA sequence encoding this CDR3. This sequence joins TRBV27 and TRBJ1-5; D is uncertain. V was pared by 3 bases and J by 0 bases, with 3 bases between. From germline, CDR1 is MNHEY and CDR2 SMNVEV (reference sequence). The CDR3 is 13 amino acids. The CDR3 here is CASSFSSNQPQHF. CDR3 DNA: TGTGCCAGCAGTTTTAGTAGCAATCAGCCCCAGCATTTT.

The chain uses TRBV28 and TRBJ1-2, with 9 nucleotides matching TRBD1. V gave up 6 bases and J gave up 7 bases; unmatched junction bases: 6. Germline loops: CDR1 MDHEN, CDR2 SYDVKM. The CDR3 is 13 amino acids. In DNA form, the CDR3 reads TGTGCCAGCAGCCCGGACAGGGGAAGTGGCTACACCTTC. It codes for CASSPDRGSGYTF.

This sequence joins TRBV29-1 and TRBJ1-1; TRBD1 aligns across 8 bases. Germline V gene sequence: CDR1 SQVTM, CDR2 ANQGSEA. The V and J ends lost 6 bases and 10 bases, in that order; junction bases with no gene match: 13. The CDR3 is 13 residues long. The CDR3 sequence is CSVDKGQGLGAFF. DNA for the CDR3: TGCAGCGTAGATAAAGGACAGGGTTTAGGAGCTTTCTTT.

The chain links TRBV7-2 to TRBJ2-7; 11 nucleotides agree with TRBD1. The J segment lost 6 bases and the V segment lost 2 bases, leaving 12 bases of the junction unmatched. This CDR3 is 17 amino acids long. Germline CDR1 SGHTA, CDR2 FQGNSA. The CDR3 nucleotides are TGTGCCAGCAGCTTAAATGGCCTCGGGACAGGGGGTAGCGAGCAGTACTTC. Residues: CASSLNGLGTGGSEQYF.

This clone was counted between two and nine times. The chain is built from TRBV28 and TRBJ1-6, with D possibly TRBD1 on 5 matching bases. Germline CDR1 MDHEN, CDR2 SYDVKM. V gave up 5 bases and J gave up 8 bases, with 16 bases separating them. This CDR3 is 15 amino acids long. The CDR3 loop is CASSAPSLRDSPLHF. For the CDR3, the DNA is TGTGCCAGCAGTGCCCCCTCACTCAGGGATTCACCCCTCCACTTT.

This clone was counted a few times. The genes are TRBV5-5 and TRBJ1-2; D remains unclear. The CDR3 has 13 residues. Trimming removed 4 bases at V and 8 bases at J, with 15 bases between. CDR1 is SGHKS and CDR2 is YYEKEE in the germline V gene (reference sequence). In DNA, the CDR3 is TGTGCCAGCAGCGACCGGGTGGCTGGCGGCTACACCTTC. It is translated as CASSDRVAGGYTF.

V gene TRBV6-5 combines with J gene TRBJ1-2; D not certain. Deletions cut 6 bases from V and 5 bases from J, with 19 bases between. Germline V gene data show CDR1 as MNHEY and CDR2 as SVGAGI. The CDR3 totals 15 residues. DNA for the CDR3: TGTGCCAGCAGGCCGGGCCCCGGAGGGAAATATGGCTACACCTTC. Translating it yields CASRPGPGGKYGYTF.

The table lists this clone with a few counts. The gene calls are TRBV5-1 and TRBJ1-6; D gene uncertain. Germline CDR1 is SGHRS and CDR2 is YFSETQ. V gave up 2 bases and J gave up 0 bases, with 3 bases separating them. This CDR3 is 14 amino acids long. The CDR3 DNA follows: TGCGCCAGCAGCTTCAGCTCCTATAATTCACCCCTCCACTTT. The encoded protein is CASSFSSYNSPLHF. Complete variable domain (other parts from reference TRBV5-1 and TRBJ1-6): KAGVTQTPRYLIKTRGQQVTLSCSPISGHRSVSWYQQTPGQGLQFLFEYFSETQRNKGNFPGRFSGRQFSNSRSEMNVSTLELGDSALYLCASSFSSYNSPLHFGNGTRLTVT.

This clone has only one observation. The chain joins TRBV19 to TRBJ2-1, with unresolved D. CDR1 is LNHDA, CDR2 SQIVND, per germline (reference sequence). V was clipped by 5 bases and J by 3 bases, with 17 bases between them. The CDR3 has 16 amino acids. The CDR3 DNA reads as TGTGCCAGTAGTTCACAGACGAGAAATCTCTACAATGAGCAGTTCTTC. This sequence encodes CASSSQTRNLYNEQFF.

This clone appeared once. V gene TRBV6-4 combines with J gene TRBJ1-2, with 8 bases matching TRBD1. CDR3 size: 12 residues. In germline, CDR1 is MRHNA, CDR2 SNTAGT. Losses at the gene ends were 7 bases for V and 4 bases for J; bases not matched to a gene: 2. The CDR3 region has the DNA TGTGCCAGCACAGGGGGCGGCTATGGCTACACCTTC. The encoded protein is CASTGGGYGYTF.

The chain joins TRBV28 to TRBJ2-7, with 10 positions matching TRBD1. This CDR3 spans 15 amino acids. Germline V gives CDR1 MDHEN, CDR2 SYDVKM. J gave up 9 bases and V 6 bases, and 14 bases lay outside the gene matches. The CDR3 protein is CASSDPGTGELGQYF. DNA for the CDR3: TGTGCCAGCAGCGACCCGGGGACAGGGGAATTGGGGCAGTACTTC.